The 19 T cell receptor beta chains below come from one sample, sequenced in a study of blood T cell repertoires in COVID-19 (dated by TCRdb to about 2020). Library preparation employed the immunoSEQ multiplex PCR assay. Drawn from immuneACCESS, this table holds only the in-frame rearrangements with V and J called that TCRdb kept. Clones are partly lost; checked studies trace under half to an unresolved V gene and leave the rest unexplained. The sample table lists approximately 65,000 clones, around 79% of them with a count of one. The top ten hold 18% of the sample. Input material: peripheral blood. All receptors come from a man aged 55-75 years with acute or convalescent COVID-19.

The J gene is TRBJ1-5, the V gene TRBV19, with TRBD1 matching over 7 bases. V dropped 3 bases and J dropped 7; count of bases not matched to a gene: 9. Germline V gene lookup returns CDR1 LNHDA and CDR2 SQIVND (reference sequence). CDR3 length: 15 amino acids. CDR3 in amino acids: CASSIEGDRVQPQHF. Written as DNA, the CDR3 is TGTGCCAGTAGTATTGAAGGGGACAGAGTCCAGCCCCAGCATTTT.

This chain joins TRBV7-9 and TRBJ2-7; D is ambiguous. The CDR3 spans 15 residues. Germline CDR1 and CDR2: SEHNR and FQNEAQ (reference sequence). V lost 5 bases and J 1 base, leaving 15 bases between the germline ends. The CDR3 loop is CASSPWLGVSYEQYF. The CDR3 coding sequence is TGTGCCAGCAGCCCGTGGTTGGGCGTTTCCTACGAGCAGTACTTC.

J is TRBJ2-7 and V is TRBV19; 7 bases fit TRBD1. Trimming removed 8 bases from V and 7 bases from J; junction bases left unmatched: 14. The CDR3 covers 14 residues. From germline, CDR1 is LNHDA and CDR2 SQIVND (reference sequence). The DNA of the CDR3 is TGTGCCAGTGCCTTGGCAGGGGGAGTGGGAGAGCAGTACTTC. It translates to CASALAGGVGEQYF.

In DNA form, the CDR3 reads TGTGCCAGCAGCCGGGACAGAGCCGGGACTAGCGGGGGCTACGAGCAGTACTTC. Protein: CASSRDRAGTSGGYEQYF. The chain is built from TRBV5-6 and TRBJ2-7; the match to TRBD2 covers 14 bases. CDR1 and CDR2 (germline): SGHDT, YYEEEE. The CDR3 totals 18 residues. The V segment lost 4 bases and the J segment 3 bases; nucleotides outside the gene matches: 12.

This sequence joins TRBV7-2 and TRBJ2-2, with 7 positions matching TRBD2. V lost 5 bases to trimming and J lost 1 base; unmatched junction nucleotides: 7. The CDR3 consists of 16 residues. Per germline, CDR1 SGHTA and CDR2 FQGNSA. CDR3: CASSPGERENTGELFF. The CDR3 DNA reads TGTGCCAGCAGCCCGGGGGAGCGGGAGAACACCGGGGAGCTGTTTTTT.

This clone came up once. The chain carries TRBV15 and TRBJ2-7; D might be TRBD2 (5 bases). Per germline, CDR1 LNHNV and CDR2 YYDKDF (reference sequence). Between the trimmed V and J ends, which lost 1 base and 2 bases, there was a span of 21 bases. The CDR3 length is 18 residues. The chain's CDR3 is CATSRALRTLKGAYEQYF. CDR3 nucleotide sequence: TGTGCCACCAGCAGAGCCCTTCGAACACTGAAGGGAGCCTACGAGCAGTACTTC.

The chain is built from TRBV7-2 and TRBJ1-5; 9 bases are shared with TRBD1. This CDR3 has 19 amino acids. CDR1 and CDR2 from the germline V gene are SGHTA and FQGNSA. V was clipped by 5 bases and J by 3 bases; unmatched bases: 17. The CDR3 DNA reads as TGTGCCAGCAGCCCAGGACAGGGGAAATATGGCTCCCTCAATCAGCCCCAGCATTTT. Its protein is CASSPGQGKYGSLNQPQHF.

CDR3 residues: CASRAGGAYGYTF. The CDR3 region has the DNA TGTGCCAGCAGGGCGGGAGGGGCATATGGCTACACCTTC. V and J are TRBV6-6 and TRBJ1-2, with D perhaps TRBD1 (5 bases). Trimming shortened V by 6 bases and J by 5 bases, and 13 bases separated the two germline ends. Germline V CDR1 and CDR2: MNHNY, SVGAGI (reference sequence). CDR3 length: 13 residues.

The rearrangement joins TRBV12-3 or TRBV12-4 to TRBJ2-3; tentatively, D is TRBD1 (6 bases). The CDR3 covers 12 residues. V dropped 6 bases and J dropped 6 bases, with 10 bases sitting between them. CDR3 region: CASRHRADTQYF. As DNA, the CDR3 is TGTGCCAGCAGGCACAGGGCGGATACGCAGTATTTT.

V is TRBV11-2 and J is TRBJ1-5; D call uncertain. CDR3 length: 15 residues. The germline V gene has CDR1 SGHAT and CDR2 FQNNGV. The V end lost 1 base, the J end lost 0 bases, and 7 bases lay between the germline ends. CDR3 loop: CASSLVSDSNQPQHF. The CDR3 coding sequence is TGTGCCAGCAGCTTAGTCTCAGATAGCAATCAGCCCCAGCATTTT.

The rearrangement links TRBV5-6 to TRBJ2-7; D might be TRBD1 (6 bases). Looked up from germline, CDR1 is SGHDT and CDR2 is YYEEEE. The CDR3 sequence is 15 residues long. V dropped 0 bases and J dropped 2 bases, with 12 bases sitting between them. The CDR3 sequence is CASSLANRAAYEQYF. CDR3 coding DNA: TGTGCCAGCAGCTTGGCGAACAGGGCAGCCTACGAGCAGTACTTC.

This chain uses TRBV7-2 with TRBJ2-7; 7 bases fit TRBD1. With 0 bases clipped from V and 3 bases from J, the junction kept 5 bases outside the gene matches. The germline V gene encodes CDR1 SGHTA and CDR2 FQGNSA. CDR3 length equals 15 residues. CDR3 nucleotides: TGTGCCAGCAGCTTAGCGGGACAGAATGGCTACGAGCAGTACTTC. Protein: CASSLAGQNGYEQYF.

In its sample, this clone was seen once. The V gene is TRBV5-4, the J gene TRBJ2-3; 9 bases are a match to TRBD2. There are 15 residues in the CDR3. Unmatched junction bases numbered 9, after V lost 4 bases and J lost 6 bases. Germline V lookup: CDR1 SGHNT, CDR2 YYREEE (reference sequence). In nucleotides, the CDR3 is TGTGCCAGCAGCCAGCGGGAGGTTCGACGGGATACGCAGTATTTT. Translating gives CASSQREVRRDTQYF.

The CDR3 region is CASSAQTGGIGKLFF. CDR3 coding DNA: TGTGCCAGTAGTGCCCAGACAGGGGGGATTGGAAAACTGTTTTTT. The chain carries TRBV19 and TRBJ1-4, with 9 bases that match TRBD1. The junction had 11 bases not matched to a gene; V was cut back by 5 bases and J by 10 bases. The germline V gene has CDR1 LNHDA and CDR2 SQIVND (reference sequence). The length of the CDR3 is 15 residues.

The rearrangement links TRBV7-9 to TRBJ2-3; TRBD2 matches 7 bases. CDR1 is SEHNR, CDR2 FQNEAQ, per germline (reference sequence). This CDR3 has 16 amino acids. With V trimmed by 1 base and J by 2 bases, 6 bases remained unmatched. CDR3 sequence: CASSLVSSGDTDTQYF. CDR3 DNA: TGTGCCAGCAGCTTAGTGTCTAGCGGCGACACAGATACGCAGTATTTT.

The V call is TRBV2, the J call TRBJ2-7; maybe TRBD2 (5 bases). Trimming stripped 4 bases from V and 3 bases from J, with 13 bases between. Germline V gene lookup returns CDR1 SNHLY and CDR2 FYNNEI. CDR3 size: 14 residues. CDR3 loop: CASSAEGNYYEQYF. In nucleotides, the CDR3 is TGTGCCAGCAGTGCTGAGGGCAACTACTACGAGCAGTACTTC.

V usage is TRBV7-9 and J usage is TRBJ1-4; 7 bases line up with TRBD1. The CDR3 has 14 amino acids. Losses at the gene ends were 2 bases for V and 6 bases for J; bases not matched to a gene: 3. From germline, CDR1 is SEHNR and CDR2 FQNEAQ (reference sequence). The chain's CDR3 is CASSLNRGDEKLFF. The CDR3 bases are TGTGCCAGCAGCTTAAACAGGGGAGATGAAAAACTGTTTTTT.

This clone is a singleton in its sample. Just one base apart from a much larger clone, this may be a read error. The gene calls are TRBV10-2 and TRBJ2-5; weak D call: TRBD2 (6 bases). From germline, CDR1 is WSHSY and CDR2 SAAADI. V was cut by 8 bases and J by 5 bases, with 21 bases left in between. This CDR3 is 15 amino acids long. The chain's CDR3 is CASWGNGRERETQYF. The DNA of the CDR3 is TGCGCCAGCTGGGGGAACGGGCGGGAACGGGAGACCCAGTACTTC.

This clone was recorded only once. The chain has TRBV18 and TRBJ2-7, with D possibly being TRBD2 (6 bases). Germline V gene data show CDR1 as KGHSH and CDR2 as LQKENI. Trimming removed 2 bases from V and 5 bases from J, with 13 bases in between. The CDR3 length is 14 residues. This chain's CDR3 is CASSPWGELNEQYF. The DNA of the CDR3 is TGTGCCAGCTCACCATGGGGGGAGTTAAACGAGCAGTACTTC.